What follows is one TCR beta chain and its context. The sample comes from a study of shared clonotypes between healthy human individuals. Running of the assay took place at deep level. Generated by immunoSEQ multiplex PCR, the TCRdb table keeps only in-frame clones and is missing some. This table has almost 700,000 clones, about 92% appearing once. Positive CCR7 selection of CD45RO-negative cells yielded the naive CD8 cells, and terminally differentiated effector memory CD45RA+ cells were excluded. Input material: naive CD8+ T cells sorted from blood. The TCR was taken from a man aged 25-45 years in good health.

CDR3 region: CASSFPTGGIGINYGYTF. The CDR3, as DNA: TGTGCCAGCAGTTTCCCGACAGGGGGAATCGGGATTAACTATGGCTACACCTTC. The rearrangement links TRBV28 to TRBJ1-2, with 9 bases identical to TRBD1. The CDR3 runs to 18 residues. Germline V CDR1 and CDR2: MDHEN, SYDVKM. Trimming removed 3 bases from V and 1 base from J; junction bases left unmatched: 12.